Reported below is one T cell receptor (beta chain). Its antigen remains unidentified. Germline values: CDR1 SNHLY, CDR2 FYNNEI. The CDR3 runs to 14 residues. V lost 3 bases, J lost 2 bases, and 10 bases lay in between. These data are taken from a study of shared clonotypes between healthy human individuals. Study-wide points: Despite large depth, rarefaction showed incomplete sorted-subset sequencing. Sampling involved blood alone; tissue repertoires likely differ.

Researchers ran the assay at a deep level. The assay was immunoSEQ multiplex PCR, and TCRdb's table has in-frame clones only and misses some. Of about 1.5 million clones listed, approximately 98% are singletons. The J gene is TRBJ1-1, the V gene TRBV2; D gene uncertain. This clonotype was obtained from a man younger than 45 in good health. Specimen: naive CD4+ T cells sorted from blood. Subset given: CD45RA+ positively selected. CDR3 nucleotide sequence: TGTGCCAGCAGTGATCTGCCTGGAAACACTGAAGCTTTCTTT. Translation: CASSDLPGNTEAFF.